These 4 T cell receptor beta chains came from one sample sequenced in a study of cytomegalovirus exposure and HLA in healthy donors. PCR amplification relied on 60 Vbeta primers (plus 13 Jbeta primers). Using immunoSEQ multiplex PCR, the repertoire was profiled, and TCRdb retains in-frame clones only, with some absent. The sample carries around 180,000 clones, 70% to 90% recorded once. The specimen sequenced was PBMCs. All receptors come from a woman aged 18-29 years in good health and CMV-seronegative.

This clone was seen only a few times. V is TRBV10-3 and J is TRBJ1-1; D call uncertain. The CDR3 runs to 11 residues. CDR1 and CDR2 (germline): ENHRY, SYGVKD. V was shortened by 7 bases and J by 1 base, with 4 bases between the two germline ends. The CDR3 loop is CAIISNTEAFF. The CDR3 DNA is TGTGCCATCATATCGAACACTGAAGCTTTCTTT.

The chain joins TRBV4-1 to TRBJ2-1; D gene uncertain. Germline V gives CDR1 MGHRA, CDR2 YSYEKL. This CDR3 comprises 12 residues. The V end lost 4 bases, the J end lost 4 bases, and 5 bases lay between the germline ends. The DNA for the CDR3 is TGCGCCAGCAGCCCTCGTTACAATGAGCAGTTCTTC. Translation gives CASSPRYNEQFF.

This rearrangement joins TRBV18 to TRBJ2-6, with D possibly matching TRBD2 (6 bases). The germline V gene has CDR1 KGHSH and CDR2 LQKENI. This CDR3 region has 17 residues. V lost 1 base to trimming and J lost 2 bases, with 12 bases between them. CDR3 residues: CASSPRGGTTGANVLTF. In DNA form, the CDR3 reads TGTGCCAGCTCACCACGGGGCGGGACCACTGGGGCCAACGTCCTGACTTTC.

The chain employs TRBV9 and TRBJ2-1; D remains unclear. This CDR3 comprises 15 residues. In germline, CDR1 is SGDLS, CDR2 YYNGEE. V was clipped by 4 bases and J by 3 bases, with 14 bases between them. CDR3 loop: CASSPHSASYNEQFF. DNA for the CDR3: TGTGCCAGCAGCCCACATTCAGCGAGCTACAATGAGCAGTTCTTC.